The 15 T cell receptor beta chains reported below all come from one sample, sequenced in a study of T cells in Graves' hyperthyroidism and ophthalmopathy (dated 2019 in TCRdb). Library method: multiplex PCR. Sequenced using an Illumina HiSeq 2000. The TCR beta CDR3 regions were amplified from RNA transcripts. For the first round of RT-PCR on the TCR CDR3, the HTBI primer set was used together with the Qiagen OneStep RT-PCR kit. TCRdb reran the public reads through fastp at Q25 and MiXCR, keeping productive beta chains. Under each unique CDR3 protein, matching rows form one entry showing the most common genes and DNA. The sample table shows about 380,000 distinct CDR3 sequences, and 15% to 20% are seen once. Roughly two fifths of the sample is in the top ten clones. The sequenced material came from blood. The receptors were sampled from a man aged 18-30 years with Graves' ophthalmopathy.

V is TRBV19 and J is TRBJ2-2, with 10 bases lining up with TRBD2. The CDR3 covers 16 residues. Losses at the gene ends were 6 bases for V and 7 bases for J; bases not matched to a gene: 11. The germline CDR1 and CDR2 sequences are LNHDA and SQIVND (reference sequence). The CDR3 region is CASRILAGAMDGELFF. In DNA, the CDR3 is TGTGCCAGTAGGATCCTAGCGGGAGCGATGGACGGGGAGCTGTTTTTT.

This clonotype has a count of ten or more. The rearrangement joins TRBV20-1 to TRBJ2-3; TRBD1 aligns across 7 bases. The CDR3 is 15 residues long. Per germline, CDR1 DFQATT and CDR2 SNEGSKA (reference sequence). Losses at the gene ends were 2 bases for V and 1 base for J; bases not matched to a gene: 6. The CDR3 loop is CSARSYRGGTDTQYF. The CDR3 DNA reads TGCAGTGCTAGATCTTACAGGGGTGGCACAGATACGCAGTATTTT.

This clonotype was observed many times. The chain has TRBV18 and TRBJ2-7, with D perhaps matching TRBD1 or TRBD2 (5 bases each). The CDR3 runs to 15 residues. The V and J ends lost 5 bases and 4 bases respectively, with 18 bases between them. CDR1 and CDR2 (germline): KGHSH, LQKENI. The CDR3 DNA reads as TGTGCCAGCTCAGCCTCTTCCCGGGACGGGTACGAGCAGTACTTC. This translates into CASSASSRDGYEQYF. The whole variable domain, filled in from reference TRBV18 and TRBJ2-7, reads NAGVMQNPRHLVRRRGQEARLRCSPMKGHSHVYWYRQLPEEGLKFMVYLQKENIIDESGMPKERFSAEFPKEGPSILRIQQVVRGDSAAYFCASSASSRDGYEQYFGPGTRLTVT.

The chain joins TRBV6-1 to TRBJ2-5, with a tentative D call TRBD2 (5 bases). Germline-derived CDR1 and CDR2 are MNHNS and SASEGT. The V end lost 4 bases, the J end lost 2 bases, and 11 bases lay between the germline ends. There are 14 residues in the CDR3. CDR3 in amino acids: CASSGHGKQETQYF. The CDR3 DNA reads TGTGCCAGCAGTGGACACGGGAAGCAAGAGACCCAGTACTTC.

The J gene is TRBJ1-4, the V gene TRBV6-2 or TRBV6-3; D may be TRBD1 (6 bases). The CDR3 consists of 18 residues. Trimming shortened V by 2 bases and J by 0 bases, and 16 bases separated the two germline ends. The germline gives CDR1 MNHEY, CDR2 SVGEGT. DNA of the CDR3: TGTGCCAGCAGTTACCAGGGGCCCTACCTTGCAACTAATGAAAAACTGTTTTTT. Protein sequence: CASSYQGPYLATNEKLFF.

The chain couples TRBV29-1 to TRBJ2-1, with TRBD1 identical over 9 bases. Germline loops: CDR1 SQVTM, CDR2 ANQGSEA. The V gene end was trimmed by 1 base and the J gene end by 5 bases; junction bases not matched to a gene: 6. There are 15 residues in the CDR3. CDR3 amino acids: CSVEGGDRADNEQFF. Written as DNA, the CDR3 is TGCAGCGTTGAAGGGGGGGACAGGGCCGACAATGAGCAGTTCTTC.

This clonotype has only a few counts. The rearrangement links TRBV29-1 to TRBJ1-2, with 12 bases fitting TRBD1. Germline CDR1 SQVTM, CDR2 ANQGSEA. Losses at the gene ends were 1 base for V and 4 bases for J; bases not matched to a gene: 13. The CDR3 is 18 amino acids. The CDR3 bases are TGCAGCGTTGAAGTAACGGGGACAGGGGGCGAGGGGCCCTATGGCTACACCTTC. This sequence encodes CSVEVTGTGGEGPYGYTF.

The table lists this clonotype with a few counts. The J gene is TRBJ2-1, the V gene TRBV5-6; D remains unclear. The CDR3 covers 13 residues. Trimming took off 4 bases at V and 5 bases at J, with 10 bases between the two ends. Germline V lookup: CDR1 SGHDT, CDR2 YYEEEE. The DNA for the CDR3 is TGTGCCAGCAGCCTTGGACGGAACAATGAGCAGTTCTTC. Translation: CASSLGRNNEQFF.

This clonotype was detected many times. The chain carries TRBV20-1 and TRBJ2-7; D gene unclear. Germline CDR1 DFQATT, CDR2 SNEGSKA (reference sequence). Trimming took 3 bases from V and 4 from J, leaving 13 bases between them. There are 13 residues in the CDR3. CDR3 amino acids: CSARAWGMYEQYF. The CDR3 DNA is TGCAGTGCTAGGGCTTGGGGAATGTACGAGCAGTACTTC.

The chain employs TRBV6-5 and TRBJ2-2; D is undetermined. Trimming cost V 4 bases and J 6 bases, with 9 bases left between them. CDR1 is MNHEY, CDR2 SVGAGI, per germline. This CDR3 is 13 amino acids long. Written as DNA, the CDR3 is TGTGCCAGCAGTTCGGATGCAGCCGGGGAGCTGTTTTTT. Translation gives CASSSDAAGELFF.

The V gene is TRBV20-1, the J gene TRBJ1-5; 11 bases are shared with TRBD1. The V segment lost 1 base and the J segment 4 bases; nucleotides outside the gene matches: 3. CDR1 is DFQATT and CDR2 is SNEGSKA in the germline V gene (reference sequence). The CDR3 runs 15 residues. The CDR3 spells CSARGGTGGNQPQHF. Written as DNA, the CDR3 is TGCAGTGCTAGAGGTGGGACAGGGGGTAATCAGCCCCAGCATTTT.

There are many counts of this clonotype. The V and J genes are TRBV3-1 and TRBJ2-7; no firm D call. CDR1 is LGHDT and CDR2 is YNNKEL in the germline V gene (reference sequence). This CDR3 has 12 residues. V was shortened by 4 bases and J by 5 bases, with 9 bases between the two germline ends. CDR3 sequence: CASSPGEHEQYF. The CDR3 nucleotides are TGTGCCAGCAGCCCCGGAGAACACGAGCAGTACTTC.

The CDR3 loop reads CASSRDPLPDTQYF. The CDR3 region has the DNA TGTGCCAGCAGCCGGGACCCTCTGCCAGATACGCAGTATTTT. J is TRBJ2-3 and V is TRBV11-2, with D perhaps given as TRBD1 or TRBD2 (5 bases each). The CDR3 spans 14 residues. V dropped 5 bases and J dropped 4 bases, with 13 bases sitting between them. CDR1 SGHAT and CDR2 FQNNGV come from the germline V gene.

The CDR3 sequence is CASSLGAPGLSTLGEQYF. The CDR3 bases are TGCGCCAGCAGCTTGGGGGCGCCGGGATTATCGACACTGGGCGAGCAGTACTTC. The chain employs TRBV5-1 and TRBJ2-7; perhaps TRBD2 as D (5 bases). CDR3 size: 18 residues. Looked up from germline, CDR1 is SGHRS and CDR2 is YFSETQ. Trimming left V 0 bases short and J 6 bases short, with 25 bases between.

This clonotype was counted ten times or more. This chain joins TRBV2 and TRBJ1-5, with D uncertain. Trimming shortened V by 5 bases and J by 3 bases, and 11 bases separated the two germline ends. This CDR3 spans 14 amino acids. In germline, CDR1 is SNHLY, CDR2 FYNNEI. CDR3 in amino acids: CASSSISPNQPQHF. The CDR3 bases are TGTGCCAGCAGTTCGATCTCCCCCAATCAGCCCCAGCATTTT. Variable domain in full (rest from reference TRBV2 and TRBJ1-5): EPEVTQTPSHQVTQMGQEVILRCVPISNHLYFYWYRQILGQKVEFLVSFYNNEISEKSEIFDDQFSVERPDGSNFTLKIRSTKLEDSAMYFCASSSISPNQPQHFGDGTRLSIL.